This record concerns one TCR beta chain sequence. This clone was seen a few times. This clone's antigen is unknown. Base qualities are missing; no much larger clone stands one base away. This entry belongs to a study of blood T cell repertoires in COVID-19 (dated by TCRdb to about 2020). With regard to the full study: Samples from collaborators originated in the United States, Italy and Spain and spanned both the acute and convalescent phases of COVID-19. The prospective study material was composed of cDNA or gDNA derived from T cells, B-cell-depleted T cells, or PBMCs. Subjects who had been exposed to COVID-19, were actively infected with it, or had recovered from it provided the deeply sampled blood TCRbeta repertoires that made up the dataset. A freely available public database, intended as a resource for researchers studying the immune response to SARS-CoV-2, is where the repertoires were released. Samples were obtained from the ongoing ImmuneRACE study (first 160 participants) and from 1,254 subjects provided by 6 global collaborators. A de-identified subject ID, COVID-19 status, age in years and sex were almost always included in the sample metadata. Where available, HLA class I and class II types were obtained from metadata supplied by the sample provider rather than from assay-based typing.

TCRbeta CDR3 regions were amplified from genomic DNA by means of the immunoSEQ Assay, a bias-controlled multiplex PCR. As for the original processing: The number of nucleated cells in each sample was estimated by amplification of reference gene primers within the assay. To quantify the absolute abundance of each unique TCRbeta CDR3 rearrangement, sequence reads were collapsed and filtered. Productive Simpson clonality was computed per sample as the square root of Simpson's diversity index over productive rearrangements. TCRdb carries this immuneACCESS record with in-frame sequences only. Its versions omit some clonotypes, under half of them owing to an unresolved V gene in the studies checked, with the rest unexplained. Clone size and V and J calls were adopted from that table, with D and trimming inferred from the DNA. Here the sample has about 300,000 clones; around 85% occur a single time. The top ten clonotypes cover around 2.3% of the sample.

General findings and caveats noted by the study authors: How much clinical and demographic metadata was included differed by source and by participant, and the metadata was provided uncurated.

Trimmed from V: 0 bases; trimmed from J: 4 bases; junction bases lacking a gene match: 1. From its cysteine to its phenylalanine, the CDR3 spans 15 amino acids. Only CDR3 DNA is held: 45 bases, read in frame from base 1. In the germline V gene, CDR1 corresponds to SGHRS and CDR2 to YFSETQ. Participants in the prospective study were aged roughly 18 to 90 years, lived in about two dozen United States geographic areas, and enrolled through a virtual design. To assign participants to cohorts, the prospective study relied on clinical history that participants themselves reported in a screening survey and a study questionnaire. For ImmuneRACE Cohort 3, a participant was defined as recovered based on two consecutive negative NP/OP PCR tests, clearance by a healthcare professional, or resolution of symptoms. Each participant in the prospective study had whole blood, serum and a nasopharyngeal or oropharyngeal swab collected by mobile phlebotomists. Prospective study participants could optionally give additional blood draws and questionnaires over a roughly 2-month period. Before DNA extraction, prospective study blood samples were shipped either frozen or at room temperature.

Rearrangement joined TRBV5-1 to TRBJ2-1, with TRBD2 identical over 10 junction bases. Sequencing used PBMCs or T cells enriched from blood (not recorded which). This TCR was sampled from a woman aged 45-65 years who had recovered from COVID-19. Here is the DNA: TGCGCCAGCAGCTTGGTTAGCGGGGGGTACAATGAGCAGTTCTTC. The resulting protein is CASSLVSGGYNEQFF.